This TCR beta chain originates from a study of shared clonotypes between healthy human individuals. Study information: Per-donor plates numbered three CD4 naive, three CD4 memory, two CD8 naive and one CD8 memory.

Splitting of CD4+ cells produced CD45RA+ naive and CD45RA-negative memory subsets. General study results and limits: Only blood was sampled, and tissue TCR repertoires likely differ from blood ones.

This CDR3 region has 15 residues. J lost 5 bases, V lost 2 bases, and 3 bases had no gene match. Germline CDR1 GTSNPN, CDR2 SVGIG (reference sequence). Notes on this clone: Its target is unknown.

This table comes from immunoSEQ multiplex PCR, and its TCRdb copy is limited to in-frame clones, with some not included. There are some 2 million clones in the sample; 90% to 95% occur only once, and 0.13% lies in the top ten. The sample comprised naive CD4+ T cells sorted from blood. As to subset: CD45RA+ positively selected. V usage is TRBV30 and J usage is TRBJ2-5; TRBD2 matches 15 bases. This receptor was taken from a man between 18 and 35 years old in good health. The CDR3 nucleotides read TGTGCCTGGAGTCGAGGGACTAGCGGGAGGGAGACCCAGTACTTC. Translating gives CAWSRGTSGRETQYF.